This T cell receptor (beta chain) was captured by sequencing in a study of shared clonotypes between healthy human individuals. J lost 5 bases, V lost 8 bases, and 5 bases had no gene match. CDR3 size: 12 residues. Germline assignment: CDR1 SNHLY and CDR2 FYNNEI. Sequenced by immunoSEQ multiplex PCR; TCRdb stores in-frame clones only, minus some. The table includes some 630,000 clones, about two thirds detected once. The TCR sequence derives from a woman aged 25 to 39 in good health. V is TRBV2 and J is TRBJ2-7, with 8 bases lining up with TRBD2. What was sequenced was memory CD4+ T cells sorted from blood. The subset denotes: CD45RA-negative fraction. The CDR3 is CASFAGGDEQYF. CDR3 DNA sequence: TGTGCCAGCTTCGCGGGAGGAGACGAGCAGTACTTC. The whole variable domain, filled in from reference TRBV2 and TRBJ2-7, reads EPEVTQTPSHQVTQMGQEVILRCVPISNHLYFYWYRQILGQKVEFLVSFYNNEISEKSEIFDDQFSVERPDGSNFTLKIRSTKLEDSAMYFCASFAGGDEQYFGPGTRLTVT.